This T cell receptor beta chain appears in the sequencing data of a study of cytomegalovirus exposure and HLA in healthy donors. On this clone: Its specificity is not known.

CDR1 is MNHNS and CDR2 is SASEGT in the germline V gene. V shed 4 bases, J shed 6 bases, and the junction held 7 bases outside the gene matches. The CDR3 runs to 14 residues. Study findings and constraints: Usually a TCR sequence was rare, but some public TCRs were found in many donors. Accurate prediction of most subjects' HLA-A and HLA-B alleles from TCR beta sequences was reported.

With 60 Vbeta and 13 Jbeta primers, the PCR was carried out. Data came from immunoSEQ multiplex PCR; TCRdb stores just in-frame clones and leaves some out. The table has 70,000 to 95,000 clones, about three quarters seen once; the top ten hold 0.8% to 1.1%. Sequencing was performed on PBMCs. The rearrangement joins TRBV6-1 to TRBJ1-2; TRBD1 aligns across 8 bases. The receptor was isolated from a male donor in good health and CMV-seronegative. DNA for the CDR3: TGTGCCAGCAGTGCATTTCAGGGGGCGGATGGCTACACCTTC. Translation: CASSAFQGADGYTF.